The rows below give T cell receptor beta chains drawn from one sample of a study of graft-versus-host responses after intestinal transplantation. TCRdb's table, derived via immunoSEQ multiplex PCR, lists solely in-frame clones and lacks some. The table records about 120,000 clones, 85% to 95% of them present only once. These receptors lack a known antigen. This material consisted of unstimulated CD4+ T cells sorted from spleen or lymph node cells, taken before intestinal transplant. These receptors were obtained from a human donor who received an intestinal transplant. Both conserved end residues are part of each CDR3. The order of the fields is J gene, V gene, CDR3 length, D gene, CDR3 protein. D genes are given only for firm matches.

J gene: TRBJ1-1; V gene: TRBV6-6; CDR3 length: 15; D gene: .; CDR3 protein: CASSYSDHMNTEAFF
J gene: TRBJ2-2; V gene: TRBV28; CDR3 length: 11; D gene: .; CDR3 protein: CASTNSGELFF
J gene: TRBJ2-7; V gene: TRBV23-1; CDR3 length: 10; D gene: .; CDR3 protein: CASSPLGQPF
J gene: TRBJ2-7; V gene: TRBV20-1; CDR3 length: 11; D gene: TRBD1; CDR3 protein: CSARLRGQHYF
J gene: TRBJ2-3; V gene: TRBV5-1; CDR3 length: 16; D gene: .; CDR3 protein: CASSLAGTLGGDTQYF
J gene: TRBJ2-3; V gene: TRBV11-2; CDR3 length: 17; D gene: .; CDR3 protein: CASSRESSKTRRSTQYF
J gene: TRBJ1-1; V gene: TRBV5-1; CDR3 length: 13; D gene: .; CDR3 protein: CASSFHLDTEAFF
J gene: TRBJ2-7; V gene: TRBV28; CDR3 length: 15; D gene: TRBD2; CDR3 protein: CAILRSGGPKNEQYF
J gene: TRBJ1-2; V gene: TRBV18; CDR3 length: 14; D gene: TRBD1; CDR3 protein: CASSSGGEDYGYTF
J gene: TRBJ2-5; V gene: TRBV27; CDR3 length: 15; D gene: .; CDR3 protein: CASSLSKRAKETQYF
J gene: TRBJ2-1; V gene: TRBV7-3; CDR3 length: 17; D gene: .; CDR3 protein: CASSLRGGGASNNEQFF
J gene: TRBJ2-5; V gene: TRBV15; CDR3 length: 12; D gene: .; CDR3 protein: CATSRGGNTQYF
J gene: TRBJ2-1; V gene: TRBV5-1; CDR3 length: 16; D gene: TRBD2; CDR3 protein: CASSSLLAGAFNEQFF
J gene: TRBJ2-7; V gene: TRBV5-1; CDR3 length: 14; D gene: .; CDR3 protein: CASSLALASYEQYF
J gene: TRBJ1-1; V gene: TRBV7-2; CDR3 length: 13; D gene: .; CDR3 protein: CASSLDRNTEAFF
J gene: TRBJ2-7; V gene: TRBV9; CDR3 length: 14; D gene: .; CDR3 protein: CASSRTNRAYEQYF
J gene: TRBJ2-5; V gene: TRBV6-5; CDR3 length: 12; D gene: .; CDR3 protein: CASSPRGETQYF
J gene: TRBJ2-3; V gene: TRBV2; CDR3 length: 12; D gene: .; CDR3 protein: CASSEPPDTQYF
J gene: TRBJ2-5; V gene: TRBV7-9; CDR3 length: 12; D gene: .; CDR3 protein: CASSSWGETQYF
J gene: TRBJ1-2; V gene: TRBV19; CDR3 length: 13; D gene: .; CDR3 protein: CASSMDGSYGYTF
J gene: TRBJ2-3; V gene: TRBV9; CDR3 length: 14; D gene: .; CDR3 protein: CASSVVAVADTQYF
J gene: TRBJ2-6; V gene: TRBV4-1; CDR3 length: 18; D gene: .; CDR3 protein: CASSPPLGGSSGANVLTF
J gene: TRBJ1-5; V gene: TRBV6-1; CDR3 length: 15; D gene: .; CDR3 protein: CASSGRESRNQPQHF
J gene: TRBJ2-5; V gene: TRBV7-3; CDR3 length: 14; D gene: .; CDR3 protein: CASSPAGTRRTQYF
J gene: TRBJ2-7; V gene: TRBV28; CDR3 length: 15; D gene: TRBD1; CDR3 protein: CATSPWTGYSYEQYF
J gene: TRBJ1-4; V gene: TRBV7-6; CDR3 length: 15; D gene: TRBD1; CDR3 protein: CASSLETGVDEKLFF
J gene: TRBJ2-5; V gene: TRBV18; CDR3 length: 13; D gene: .; CDR3 protein: CASSSGHQETQYF